A selection of T cell receptor beta chains follows, all from one sample in a study of T-cell memory formation after mild COVID-19. MiXCR, applied by TCRdb to the 5' RACE reads, yields one record per CDR3 protein. Among roughly 400,000 distinct CDR3 sequences listed, roughly 24% were seen once. What was sequenced was PBMCs or a T cell subset sorted from them (not recorded which). These receptors originate from an adult woman who had mild COVID-19 (a few samples of this study predate the infection). Cell type and time point are not known. Both conserved end residues are part of each CDR3. Fields, in order: J gene, V gene, D gene, clone size, CDR3 protein, CDR3 DNA. The D gene is left open where the match is weak. Clone size appears in some rows only: once, few, many, or a class for an expanded clone.

j_gene: TRBJ2-5
v_gene: TRBV6-2/TRBV6-3
d_gene: -
abundance: -
CDR3aa: CASSYASRQETQYF
CDR3nt: TGTGCCAGCAGTTATGCCAGCCGCCAAGAGACCCAGTACTTC

j_gene: TRBJ1-2
v_gene: TRBV7-2
d_gene: -
abundance: -
CDR3aa: CASSLEVYGRDHGYTF
CDR3nt: TGTGCCAGCAGCTTAGAGGTATATGGCCGGGACCATGGCTACACCTTC

j_gene: TRBJ1-2
v_gene: TRBV6-6
d_gene: TRBD1
abundance: -
CDR3aa: CASTGQVALSPAGYGYTF
CDR3nt: TGTGCCAGCACGGGACAGGTGGCTCTTAGCCCCGCGGGGTATGGCTACACCTTC

j_gene: TRBJ2-7
v_gene: TRBV4-3
d_gene: -
abundance: few
CDR3aa: CASSQGQRGNYEQYF
CDR3nt: TGCGCCAGCAGCCAAGGACAGAGGGGAAATTACGAGCAGTACTTC

j_gene: TRBJ2-3
v_gene: TRBV7-8
d_gene: -
abundance: few
CDR3aa: CASSSPVDTQYF
CDR3nt: TGTGCCAGCAGCTCCCCGGTAGATACGCAGTATTTT

j_gene: TRBJ1-2
v_gene: TRBV12-3/TRBV12-4
d_gene: TRBD1
abundance: few
CDR3aa: CASTRQGAGSYGYTF
CDR3nt: TGTGCCAGCACCCGACAGGGGGCGGGAAGCTATGGCTACACCTTC

j_gene: TRBJ1-5
v_gene: TRBV15
d_gene: TRBD1
abundance: few
CDR3aa: CATSPARTGIQPQHF
CDR3nt: TGTGCCACCAGCCCCGCCCGGACAGGGATTCAGCCCCAGCATTTT

j_gene: TRBJ2-7
v_gene: TRBV5-1
d_gene: -
abundance: many
CDR3aa: CASSLSQEGYEQYF
CDR3nt: TGCGCCAGCAGCTTATCGCAGGAAGGCTACGAGCAGTACTTC

j_gene: TRBJ2-1
v_gene: TRBV5-1
d_gene: TRBD2
abundance: -
CDR3aa: CASSLAGGNNEQFF
CDR3nt: TGCGCCAGCAGCCTTGCGGGAGGGAACAATGAGCAGTTCTTC

j_gene: TRBJ2-7
v_gene: TRBV29-1
d_gene: TRBD2
abundance: few
CDR3aa: CSAKRSGSTYEQYF
CDR3nt: TGCAGCGCCAAAAGGAGCGGGAGTACCTACGAGCAGTACTTC

j_gene: TRBJ2-7
v_gene: TRBV15
d_gene: TRBD2
abundance: -
CDR3aa: CATSRDLGLAGSYEQYF
CDR3nt: TGTGCCACCAGCAGAGACCTCGGCCTAGCGGGGTCCTACGAGCAGTACTTC

j_gene: TRBJ2-7
v_gene: TRBV27
d_gene: -
abundance: -
CDR3aa: CASSPVWRALYEQYF
CDR3nt: TGTGCCAGCAGTCCAGTCTGGAGAGCACTCTACGAGCAGTACTTC

j_gene: TRBJ2-5
v_gene: TRBV19
d_gene: TRBD1
abundance: -
CDR3aa: CASSWTGGRLETQYF
CDR3nt: TGTGCCAGTAGTTGGACAGGGGGCAGATTGGAGACCCAGTACTTC

j_gene: TRBJ2-3
v_gene: TRBV2
d_gene: -
abundance: -
CDR3aa: CASRASGTDTQYF
CDR3nt: TGTGCCAGCAGGGCTAGCGGCACAGATACGCAGTATTTT

j_gene: TRBJ2-3
v_gene: TRBV4-1
d_gene: -
abundance: -
CDR3aa: CASSQDQVYGTSTDTQYF
CDR3nt: TGCGCCAGCAGCCAAGATCAAGTTTACGGGACTAGCACAGATACGCAGTATTTT

j_gene: TRBJ2-5
v_gene: TRBV10-3
d_gene: -
abundance: few
CDR3aa: CAIRRGAEQETQYF
CDR3nt: TGTGCCATCAGGAGAGGGGCCGAACAAGAGACCCAGTACTTC

j_gene: TRBJ2-5
v_gene: TRBV2
d_gene: TRBD1
abundance: few
CDR3aa: CASSGANGQGRETQYF
CDR3nt: TGTGCCAGCAGTGGAGCGAATGGACAGGGTCGGGAGACCCAGTACTTC

j_gene: TRBJ2-5
v_gene: TRBV7-2
d_gene: -
abundance: -
CDR3aa: CASSLGRSQYF
CDR3nt: TGTGCCAGCAGCTTAGGCCGCAGCCAGTACTTC

j_gene: TRBJ1-2
v_gene: TRBV12-3/TRBV12-4
d_gene: -
abundance: -
CDR3aa: CASGKRGVDGYTF
CDR3nt: TGTGCCAGCGGAAAAAGGGGAGTGGATGGCTACACCTTC

j_gene: TRBJ2-7
v_gene: TRBV2
d_gene: -
abundance: few
CDR3aa: CASQDRVSEQYF
CDR3nt: TGTGCCAGCCAGGACAGAGTGAGCGAGCAGTACTTC

j_gene: TRBJ1-1
v_gene: TRBV7-9
d_gene: -
abundance: few
CDR3aa: CASSYPGGLGAFF
CDR3nt: TGTGCCAGCAGCTATCCGGGCGGACTAGGTGCTTTCTTT

j_gene: TRBJ1-2
v_gene: TRBV18
d_gene: -
abundance: few
CDR3aa: CASSPPMGQDFYGYTF
CDR3nt: TGTGCCAGCTCACCACCGATGGGGCAGGACTTCTATGGCTACACCTTC

j_gene: TRBJ2-2
v_gene: TRBV24-1
d_gene: -
abundance: few
CDR3aa: CATSGAPIRGRPGELFF
CDR3nt: TGTGCCACCAGTGGCGCCCCAATACGGGGCCGCCCCGGGGAGCTGTTTTTT

j_gene: TRBJ2-6
v_gene: TRBV5-1
d_gene: -
abundance: few
CDR3aa: CASSAYSGANVLTF
CDR3nt: TGCGCCAGCAGCGCATACTCTGGGGCCAACGTCCTGACTTTC

j_gene: TRBJ2-1
v_gene: TRBV7-2
d_gene: TRBD1
abundance: -
CDR3aa: CASSLTRGYNEQFF
CDR3nt: TGTGCCAGCAGCTTAACCAGGGGGTACAATGAGCAGTTCTTC

j_gene: TRBJ2-7
v_gene: TRBV6-2/TRBV6-3
d_gene: -
abundance: many
CDR3aa: CASSYVGYEQYF
CDR3nt: TGTGCCAGCAGTTACGTTGGATACGAGCAGTACTTC

j_gene: TRBJ2-2
v_gene: TRBV18
d_gene: -
abundance: few
CDR3aa: CASSPQRLNTGELFF
CDR3nt: TGTGCCAGCTCACCACAGCGACTGAACACCGGGGAGCTGTTTTTT